A single sample gave rise to the 18 T cell receptor beta chains below, sequenced in a study of blood T cell repertoires in COVID-19. Sequencing used immunoSEQ multiplex PCR; TCRdb keeps in-frame clones, though not all of them. The data contain 350,000 to 500,000 clones, approximately 90% of them singletons. The sequenced sample consisted of PBMCs or T cells enriched from blood (not recorded which). The receptors come from a woman aged 18-29 years who had been exposed to COVID-19.

This clone was found once. The chain uses TRBV6-1 and TRBJ2-2; 15 nucleotides agree with TRBD2. Germline CDR1 MNHNS, CDR2 SASEGT. The CDR3 totals 18 residues. V lost 2 bases to trimming and J lost 6 bases; unmatched junction nucleotides: 7. CDR3 residues: CASSERTSGGGIAGELFF. The CDR3 DNA follows: TGTGCCAGCAGTGAACGGACTAGCGGGGGGGGAATAGCCGGGGAGCTGTTTTTT.

The rearrangement joins TRBV10-3 to TRBJ2-7; 9 bases fit TRBD2. V was clipped by 4 bases and J by 4 bases; unmatched bases: 5. CDR3 size: 14 residues. Germline V gives CDR1 ENHRY, CDR2 SYGVKD. The CDR3 DNA reads TGTGCCATCAGTGGAGCGGGAGGTGGGTACGAGCAGTACTTC. Its protein is CAISGAGGGYEQYF.

CDR3 protein: CASSFGRGVTEAFF. The CDR3 DNA reads TGTGCCAGCAGCTTTGGCAGGGGAGTCACTGAAGCTTTCTTT. The chain is built from TRBV5-5 and TRBJ1-1; TRBD1 is a possible D gene (6 bases). Trimming removed 2 bases from V and 4 bases from J, with 12 bases in between. The CDR3 is made up of 14 amino acids. Per germline, CDR1 SGHKS and CDR2 YYEKEE (reference sequence).

The chain combines TRBV9 with TRBJ1-4, with no clear D. Per the germline V gene, CDR1 is SGDLS and CDR2 is YYNGEE. The CDR3 is 17 residues long. V was cut by 0 bases and J by 0 bases, with 12 bases left in between. The CDR3: CASSVGNNGATNEKLFF. The CDR3 coding sequence is TGTGCCAGCAGCGTAGGAAATAACGGAGCAACTAATGAAAAACTGTTTTTT.

This chain joins TRBV2 and TRBJ1-3, with 10 bases that match TRBD1. Germline CDR1 reads SNHLY; CDR2 reads FYNNEI. V shed 8 bases and J 0 bases; nucleotides not matched to a gene: 4. This CDR3 region has 15 residues. CDR3 loop: CASRGQGHSGNTIYF. Here the CDR3 DNA reads TGTGCCAGCCGGGGACAGGGGCACTCTGGAAACACCATATATTTT. The whole variable domain, filled in from reference TRBV2 and TRBJ1-3, reads EPEVTQTPSHQVTQMGQEVILRCVPISNHLYFYWYRQILGQKVEFLVSFYNNEISEKSEIFDDQFSVERPDGSNFTLKIRSTKLEDSAMYFCASRGQGHSGNTIYFGEGSWLTVV.

Note on this clone: At one end, the junction sequence differs from germline, possibly due to a read error. The rearrangement links TRBV7-3 to TRBJ1-2, with 9 nucleotides matching TRBD1. Germline V gene sequence: CDR1 SGHTA, CDR2 FQGTGA. The CDR3 consists of 15 residues. The CDR3 region has the DNA TGTGCCAGCAGCATAACGGGACAGGGCGAGGGAGGCTACACCTTC. Translated: CASSITGQGEGGYTF.

V and J are TRBV18 and TRBJ2-5; D perhaps matches TRBD2 (5 bases). With 1 base removed from V and 4 bases from J, the gap between germline ends came to 13 bases. This CDR3 has 15 residues. Germline CDR1 and CDR2: KGHSH and LQKENI. CDR3 nucleotide sequence: TGTGCCAGCTCACCACTGAGCGGCACTAGAGAGACCCAGTACTTC. Its translation is CASSPLSGTRETQYF.

The J gene is TRBJ1-2, the V gene TRBV5-8; 7 nucleotides line up with TRBD1. After removal of 4 bases from V and 5 bases from J, the junction contained 8 bases not matched to a gene. The CDR3 spans 14 residues. The germline gives CDR1 SGHTS, CDR2 YDEGEE. In nucleotides, the CDR3 is TGTGCCAGCAGCCTTCGGACAGGCGCATATGGCTACACCTTC. Protein product: CASSLRTGAYGYTF.

The rearrangement joins TRBV20-1 to TRBJ1-5, with D unclear. Germline V gives CDR1 DFQATT, CDR2 SNEGSKA (reference sequence). V was pared by 7 bases and J by 2 bases, with 3 bases between. The CDR3 is made up of 10 amino acids. The CDR3 sequence is CSVGNQPQHF. The CDR3 DNA follows: TGCAGTGTCGGCAATCAGCCCCAGCATTTT.

The chain links TRBV3-1 (or the pseudogene TRBV3-2) to TRBJ1-2; possible D gene TRBD1, 6 bases. V gave up 3 bases and J gave up 6 bases, with 14 bases separating them. The CDR3 runs 14 residues. CDR1 is LGHDT, CDR2 YNNKEL, per germline (reference sequence). The chain's CDR3 is CASSHQGTLDGYTF. In nucleotides, the CDR3 is TGTGCCAGCAGCCACCAGGGGACATTGGATGGCTACACCTTC.

This clone was seen a few times. This rearrangement joins TRBV2 to TRBJ2-1, with 11 nucleotides matching TRBD2. Germline CDR1 and CDR2: SNHLY and FYNNEI. V was clipped by 4 bases and J by 2 bases; unmatched bases: 1. This CDR3 spans 15 amino acids. The CDR3 region is CASSGGLAAYNEQFF. The CDR3 DNA reads TGTGCCAGCAGTGGGGGACTAGCGGCCTACAATGAGCAGTTCTTC.

CDR3 sequence: CASSNLGFDTDTQYF. The CDR3 bases are TGTGCCAGCAGCAACCTAGGATTCGACACAGATACGCAGTATTTT. The rearrangement uses TRBV6-5 and TRBJ2-3; no definite D call. Deletions cut 6 bases from V and 2 bases from J, with 15 bases between. CDR3 length: 15 residues. The germline V gene has CDR1 MNHEY and CDR2 SVGAGI.

This chain uses TRBV2 with TRBJ1-2; 7 bases match TRBD1. Germline CDR1 reads SNHLY; CDR2 reads FYNNEI. The CDR3 spans 13 residues. J was trimmed by 3 bases and V by 6 bases; bases with no gene match: 4. CDR3 nucleotides: TGTGCCAGCAGCGACAGGGCCGACTATGGCTACACCTTC. Translation gives CASSDRADYGYTF.

The V gene is TRBV4-1, the J gene TRBJ2-1; the match to TRBD2 covers 7 bases. The CDR3 has 17 amino acids. Germline CDR1 and CDR2: MGHRA and YSYEKL. With 1 base clipped from V and 4 bases from J, the junction kept 10 bases outside the gene matches. CDR3 DNA sequence: TGCGCCAGCAGCCAAGTCTCGGGACTAACGATGTACAATGAGCAGTTCTTC. This gives the protein CASSQVSGLTMYNEQFF.

The rearrangement joins TRBV10-1 to TRBJ1-1, with D possibly matching TRBD1 (6 bases). The CDR3 contains 13 residues. The V gene's germline CDR1 is WNHNN and CDR2 SYGVQD (reference sequence). The ends were cut back, 0 bases at V and 7 bases at J, with 9 bases in the middle. The CDR3 DNA reads as TGCGCCAGCAGTGAGTCCGGACAGCTTGAAGCTTTCTTT. This sequence encodes CASSESGQLEAFF.

The chain recombines TRBV5-1 with TRBJ1-5; D is undetermined. Trimming stripped 4 bases from V and 4 bases from J, with 15 bases between. The germline V gene has CDR1 SGHRS and CDR2 YFSETQ. The CDR3 covers 15 residues. CDR3 bases: TGCGCCAGCAGCCCCCGGGAGGTGGCTAATCAGCCCCAGCATTTT. It translates to CASSPREVANQPQHF.

This chain joins TRBV10-2 and TRBJ1-5; 10 bases align to TRBD1. CDR3 size: 17 residues. After removal of 4 bases from V and 5 bases from J, the junction contained 11 bases not matched to a gene. Germline assignment: CDR1 WSHSY and CDR2 SAAADI. CDR3 nucleotides: TGCGCCAGCAGTGGCCCCACCCAGGACAGGGGGGATCAGCCCCAGCATTTT. Translated: CASSGPTQDRGDQPQHF.

The chain links TRBV24-1 to TRBJ2-1, with a tentative D call TRBD1 (5 bases). The length of the CDR3 is 16 residues. Germline V CDR1 and CDR2: KGHDR, SFDVKD. V lost 7 bases and J 2 bases, leaving 17 bases between the germline ends. The CDR3 region has the DNA TGTGCCACCAGCGATCCTAGGGGTGATACCTACAATGAGCAGTTCTTC. Translated: CATSDPRGDTYNEQFF.